These 14 T cell receptor beta chains share one sample of origin, sequenced in a study of molecular identifiers for immune sequencing clone quantification (dated by TCRdb to the late 2010s). The library was produced with PCR. Sequencing used an Illumina HiSeq 4000. The public reads were quality trimmed at Q25 with fastp and then assembled into clones with MiXCR by TCRdb, keeping productive beta chains. Each CDR3 protein appears once, grouped with its most common genes and DNA. The sample table holds about 640,000 distinct CDR3 sequences, of which 15% to 20% were seen once. The ten most abundant clones make up 0.85% of the sample. Sequenced input: naive CD8+ T cells from blood, with Jurkat cell RNA spiked in. What this sample's cell subset or site label stands for: FACS-sorted CD8+CD4-CCR7+CD45RA+ naive T cells. The receptor source for this set is a human donor in good health. Some libraries in this study had Jurkat cell RNA spiked in.

This clonotype was recorded many times. This chain uses TRBV7-2 with TRBJ2-7, with 7 nucleotides matching TRBD1. With 6 bases clipped from V and 2 bases from J, the junction kept 10 bases outside the gene matches. The CDR3 has 15 residues. Germline V gene lookup returns CDR1 SGHTA and CDR2 FQGNSA. The CDR3 here is CASRRDEGAPYEQYF. Here the CDR3 DNA reads TGTGCCAGCAGACGCGATGAGGGGGCCCCCTACGAGCAGTACTTC.

This clonotype showed up just a few times. The J gene is TRBJ2-7, the V gene TRBV20-1; TRBD1 matches at 11 bases. V trimming: 3 bases; J trimming: 3 bases; junction bases outside the gene matches: 7. The CDR3 runs to 15 residues. In germline, CDR1 is DFQATT, CDR2 SNEGSKA (reference sequence). DNA for the CDR3: TGCAGTGCTAGTGCCGGGACAGGGGGATTCTACGAGCAGTACTTC. Protein product: CSASAGTGGFYEQYF.

This clonotype was counted at least ten times. The V call is TRBV3-1, the J call TRBJ2-3, with 11 bases fitting TRBD2. The germline V gene has CDR1 LGHDT and CDR2 YNNKEL (reference sequence). CDR3 length equals 14 residues. J lost 5 bases, V lost 5 bases, and 3 bases had no gene match. Here the CDR3 DNA reads TGTGCCAGCAGCGGGACTAGCGGCAGAGATACGCAGTATTTT. This sequence encodes CASSGTSGRDTQYF.

This clonotype was counted at least ten times. The chain joins TRBV7-9 to TRBJ2-2; 7 bases fit TRBD1. CDR3 length: 15 amino acids. CDR1 is SEHNR, CDR2 FQNEAQ, per germline (reference sequence). V dropped 4 bases and J dropped 3; count of bases not matched to a gene: 5. CDR3 loop: CASSSGTVYTGELFF. The CDR3 DNA follows: TGTGCCAGCAGCTCGGGGACAGTTTACACCGGGGAGCTGTTTTTT.

As to this clonotype: Given a much more abundant clone one base away, this may be a read error. This chain uses TRBV10-3 with TRBJ2-7, with D perhaps TRBD2 (6 bases). The CDR3 is made up of 13 amino acids. Germline V gives CDR1 ENHRY, CDR2 SYGVKD. The CDR3 DNA reads as TGTGCCATCAGCCAGAGGGACTCCTACGGGCAGTACTTC. Amino acid sequence: CAISQRDSYGQYF.

Comment on this clonotype: A single base separates this from a much larger clone, so it may be a read error. The CDR3, as DNA: TGTGCCAGCAGTTACGCTGGGAGTCTTGGCACTGAAGCTTTCTTT. It is translated as CASSYAGSLGTEAFF. V and J are TRBV6-2 or TRBV6-3 and TRBJ1-1; D is undetermined. The V gene lost 2 bases and the J gene lost 4 bases, with 14 bases spanning the gap. Germline CDR1 is MNHEY and CDR2 is SVGEGT. The CDR3 sequence is 15 residues long.

In its sample, this clonotype was seen many times. V and J are TRBV29-1 and TRBJ2-7, with D unresolved. The ends were cut back, 4 bases at V and 0 bases at J, with 10 bases in the middle. Per the germline V gene, CDR1 is SQVTM and CDR2 is ANQGSEA. The CDR3 loop spans 13 amino acids. CDR3 region: CSVARPGSYEQYF. The CDR3 region has the DNA TGCAGCGTTGCTCGTCCTGGCTCCTACGAGCAGTACTTC.

To note about this clonotype: A much larger clone lies a single base off, so this may be a read error. CDR3 DNA: TGTGCCAGAAGTACCCGGGCCCAACAAGAGACCCAGTACTTC. Amino acid sequence: CARSTRAQQETQYF. The genes are TRBV6-6 and TRBJ2-5; no reliable D call. The germline V gene encodes CDR1 MNHNY and CDR2 SVGAGI (reference sequence). V was cut by 9 bases and J by 2 bases, with 16 bases left in between. There are 14 residues in the CDR3.

A note on this clonotype: An end of the junction does not agree with germline; a read error may underlie this. This sequence joins TRBV3-1 and TRBJ2-2; maybe TRBD2 (6 bases). Germline assignment: CDR1 LGHDT and CDR2 YNNKEL (reference sequence). The CDR3 has 17 residues. CDR3 in amino acids: CASSQVYSGGNAGELFF. The CDR3 DNA follows: TGTGCCAGCAGCCAAGTGTACAGCGGAGGGAACGCCGGGGAGCTGTTTTTC.

The table lists this clonotype with a few counts. The chain carries TRBV11-2 and TRBJ2-5; D may be TRBD2 (6 bases). CDR1 is SGHAT, CDR2 FQNNGV, per germline. This CDR3 has 14 residues. Deletions cut 2 bases from V and 2 bases from J, with 9 bases between. The CDR3 bases are TGTGCCAGCAGCTTATGGACTAAACAAGAGACCCAGTACTTC. Its translation: CASSLWTKQETQYF.

This clonotype was picked up many times. The J gene is TRBJ2-2, the V gene TRBV9, with a tentative D call TRBD1 (5 bases). Germline V gives CDR1 SGDLS, CDR2 YYNGEE. The CDR3 is made up of 12 amino acids. V was clipped by 5 bases and J by 9 bases, with 11 bases between them. In DNA, the CDR3 is TGTGCCAGCAGTCGCACAGGCCGGGAGCTGTTTTTT. Translated, it gives CASSRTGRELFF.

Ten or more counts support this clonotype. The V call is TRBV7-9, the J call TRBJ2-4; D call uncertain. The CDR3 is 14 amino acids. Germline V gene lookup returns CDR1 SEHNR and CDR2 FQNEAQ (reference sequence). Trimming removed 1 base at V and 2 bases at J, with 6 bases between. The CDR3, as DNA: TGTGCCAGCAGCTTAGTCTCTCCCAAAAACATTCAGTACTTC. It specifies CASSLVSPKNIQYF.

This clonotype was picked up many times. The chain carries TRBV30 and TRBJ1-4, with 9 bases aligning to TRBD1. Germline CDR1 is GTSNPN and CDR2 is SVGIG (reference sequence). The CDR3 runs to 14 residues. V gave up 2 bases and J gave up 6 bases; unmatched junction bases: 4. The CDR3 protein is CAWSHTGGYEKLFF. DNA for the CDR3: TGTGCCTGGAGTCATACAGGGGGCTATGAAAAACTGTTTTTT.

This clonotype was observed many times. The chain carries TRBV20-1 and TRBJ2-7, with 12 positions matching TRBD2. CDR3 size: 15 residues. In germline, CDR1 is DFQATT, CDR2 SNEGSKA (reference sequence). Trimming cost V 0 bases and J 5 bases; bases outside gene matches: 5. CDR3 sequence: CSAREWTSGNDEQYF. CDR3 sequence (DNA): TGCAGTGCTAGAGAGTGGACTAGCGGGAATGACGAGCAGTACTTC.